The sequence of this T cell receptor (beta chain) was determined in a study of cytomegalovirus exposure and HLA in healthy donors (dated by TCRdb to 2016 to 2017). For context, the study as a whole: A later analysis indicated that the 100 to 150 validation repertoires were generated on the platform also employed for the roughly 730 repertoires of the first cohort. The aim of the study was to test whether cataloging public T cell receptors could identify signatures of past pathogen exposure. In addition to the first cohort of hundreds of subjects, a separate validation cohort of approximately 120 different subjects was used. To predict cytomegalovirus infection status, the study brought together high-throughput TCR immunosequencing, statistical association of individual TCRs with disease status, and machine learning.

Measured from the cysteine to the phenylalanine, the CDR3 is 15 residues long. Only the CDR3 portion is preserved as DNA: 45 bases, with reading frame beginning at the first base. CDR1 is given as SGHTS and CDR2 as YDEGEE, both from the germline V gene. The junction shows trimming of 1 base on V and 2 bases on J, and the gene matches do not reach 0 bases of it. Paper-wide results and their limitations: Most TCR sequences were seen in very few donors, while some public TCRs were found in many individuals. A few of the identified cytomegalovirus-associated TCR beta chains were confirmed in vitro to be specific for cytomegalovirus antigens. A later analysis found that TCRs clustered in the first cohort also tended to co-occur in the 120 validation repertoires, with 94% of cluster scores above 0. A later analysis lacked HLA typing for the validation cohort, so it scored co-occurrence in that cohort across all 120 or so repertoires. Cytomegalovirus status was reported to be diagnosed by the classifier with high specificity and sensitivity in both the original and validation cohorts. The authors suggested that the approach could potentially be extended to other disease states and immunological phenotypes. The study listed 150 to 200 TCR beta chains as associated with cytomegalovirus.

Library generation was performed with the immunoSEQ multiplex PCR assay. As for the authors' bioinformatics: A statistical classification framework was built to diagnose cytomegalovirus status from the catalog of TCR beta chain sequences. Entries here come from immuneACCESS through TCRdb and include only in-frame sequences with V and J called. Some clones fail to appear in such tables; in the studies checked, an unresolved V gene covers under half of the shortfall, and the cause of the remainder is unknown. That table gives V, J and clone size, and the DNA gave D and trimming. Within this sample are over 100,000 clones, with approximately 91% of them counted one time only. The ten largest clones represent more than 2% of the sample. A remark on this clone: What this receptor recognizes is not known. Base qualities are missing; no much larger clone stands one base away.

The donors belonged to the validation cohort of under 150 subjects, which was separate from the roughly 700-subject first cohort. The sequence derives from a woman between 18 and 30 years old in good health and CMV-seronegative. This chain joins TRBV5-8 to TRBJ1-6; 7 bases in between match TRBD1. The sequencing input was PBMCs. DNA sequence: TGTGCCAGCAGCTTGACAGGGGCCTATAATTCACCCCTCCACTTT. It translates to CASSLTGAYNSPLHF.